The present T cell receptor (beta chain) was sequenced within a study of vaccination and CD4 T cells after COVID-19. Study at large: Participants got two doses of BNT162b2 or mRNA-1273 vaccine. Post-COVID specimens were obtained a median 101 days after diagnosis (range 35 to 161). Stimulation used overlapping spike peptides from SARS-CoV-2, HCoV-NL63, HCoV-OC43 and HCoV-229E. Findings and caveats of the study: Spike mono-reactivity held for 304 of 307 vaccine-specific clones in convalescent patients.

Treatment in this sample: roughly 11-day PBMC culture with coronavirus spike peptide pools or control peptides (ViraFEST assay). About this clonotype itself: Its antigen is not known.

From germline, CDR1 is MNHEY and CDR2 SVGEGT. The CDR3 runs to 15 residues. V lost 5 bases and J 9 bases, leaving 20 bases between the germline ends. Cultured CD4+ T cells had their DNA profiled by the Oncomine TCR Beta short-read assay. TCRdb called the PCR reads again in MiXCR, with one record for every CDR3 protein. The top ten hold 20% to 30% of the sample, which has 10,000 to 14,000 distinct CDR3 sequences, 65% seen once. The gene calls are TRBV6-2 or TRBV6-3 and TRBJ1-5; D not certain. This receptor was identified in a human donor who had recovered from COVID-19. The sequencing here drew on CD4+ T cells from blood, cultured in vitro, taken before SARS-CoV-2 vaccination. The CDR3 region has the DNA TGTGCCAGCAGTGACAATAGACCGGACGTGTGGCCCCAGCATTTT. This gives the protein CASSDNRPDVWPQHF.